This T cell receptor (beta chain) was captured by sequencing in a study of blood T cell repertoires in COVID-19. The CDR3 runs to 14 residues. CDR1 SNHLY and CDR2 FYNNEI come from the germline V gene. V was pared by 5 bases and J by 8 bases, with 16 bases between. Assay: immunoSEQ multiplex PCR; the TCRdb copy retains only in-frame clones and omits some. The sample contains roughly 160,000 clones, roughly 90% of which appear only once. Which cohort a participant joined came from the clinical history participants gave. The specimen sequenced was PBMCs or T cells enriched from blood (not recorded which). This rearrangement joins TRBV2 to TRBJ2-4; a possible D gene is TRBD1 (5 bases). This clonotype originated in a woman aged 45-59 years who had recovered from COVID-19. In nucleotides, the CDR3 is TGTGCCAGCAGTCCCCAGACAGACCGGGACATTCAGTACTTC. Translating it yields CASSPQTDRDIQYF.